This entry features one TCR beta chain sequence. Its target is unknown. The data were taken from a study of cytomegalovirus exposure and HLA in healthy donors. 13 Jbeta primers and 60 Vbeta primers were used for the PCR. Generated by immunoSEQ multiplex PCR, the TCRdb table keeps only in-frame clones and is missing some. The sample records approximately 190,000 clones, about 77% being singletons. Study-wide findings and caveats: An analysis was carried out at a later point. It showed that HLA-associated TCR beta chains were more clonally expanded than equally common non-associated chains. Many donors shared some public TCRs, even though most TCR sequences were rare. A later analysis linked a missense variant in DCLRE1C to the trimming of TCR beta V and J genes. CMV antigen specificity was confirmed in vitro for a few CMV-associated chains.

Sequencing was performed on PBMCs. This TCR was sampled from a woman under 40 in good health and CMV-seropositive.

CDR3 region: CASSIGRVAVRNQPQHF. CDR3 sequence (DNA): TGTGCCAGTAGTATTGGCAGGGTGGCTGTCCGCAATCAGCCCCAGCATTTT. This chain uses TRBV19 with TRBJ1-5, with a possible D match to TRBD1 (5 bases). From germline, CDR1 is LNHDA and CDR2 SQIVND (reference sequence). V lost 3 bases and J 2 bases, leaving 17 bases between the germline ends. CDR3 length: 17 amino acids. The variable domain in full, with the rest retrieved from reference TRBV19 and TRBJ1-5, is DGGITQSPKYLFRKEGQNVTLSCEQNLNHDAMYWYRQDPGQGLRLIYYSQIVNDFQKGDIAEGYSVSREKKESFPLTVTSAQKNPTAFYLCASSIGRVAVRNQPQHFGDGTRLSIL.